A selection of T cell receptor beta chains follows, all from one sample in a study of shared clonotypes between healthy human individuals. Using immunoSEQ multiplex PCR, the repertoire was profiled, and TCRdb retains in-frame clones only, with some absent. The profile covers millions of clones, with roughly 94% appearing a single time and approximately 1.2% taken by the ten largest. The sample was naive CD8+ T cells sorted from blood. These receptors came from a young man in good health. The CDR3 runs from the conserved cysteine through the conserved F or W. Each record gives: D gene, V gene, J gene, clone size, CDR3 DNA, CDR3 protein. The D gene is left open where the match is weak. For some rows the clone size is stated as once, few or many, or as a class when expanded; others skip it.

>TRBD1|TRBV30|TRBJ1-1|once
TGTGCCTGGGGGACAGGGGGCAGCACTGAAGCTTTCTTT
CAWGTGGSTEAFF
>.|TRBV27|TRBJ2-5|.
TGTGCCAGCGGTCTTATCGGGGAGACCCAGTACTTC
CASGLIGETQYF
>.|TRBV7-9|TRBJ2-7|.
TGTGCCAGCAGCTCCGGCCTTCTCAAAAGGGGCTACGAGCAGTACTTC
CASSSGLLKRGYEQYF
>.|TRBV27|TRBJ2-7|once
TGTGCCAGCAGTTTATGGGGGGCTGACGATTACGAGCAGTACTTC
CASSLWGADDYEQYF
>.|TRBV6-1|TRBJ2-7|.
TGTGCCAGCAGTGAAGGGGGGGGCACCTACGAGCAGTACTTC
CASSEGGGTYEQYF
>.|TRBV30|TRBJ1-2|.
TGTGCCTGGTTAAGGCGTGGCTATGGCTACACCTTC
CAWLRRGYGYTF
>TRBD1|TRBV9|TRBJ2-7|.
TGTGCCAGCTCCGGACAGGGTTACGAGCAGTACTTC
CASSGQGYEQYF
>TRBD2|TRBV11-2|TRBJ2-5|.
TGTGCCAGCAGCGCTGATCCGGGACTAGCGGGAGAGACCCAGTACTTC
CASSADPGLAGETQYF
>.|TRBV28|TRBJ2-7|.
TGTGCCAGCAGGGTACGGGGGCAAGCCTACGAGCAGTACTTC
CASRVRGQAYEQYF
>.|TRBV19|TRBJ2-2|.
TGTGCCAGTAGTCGTCAGTCGACCGGGGAGCTGTTTTTT
CASSRQSTGELFF
>.|TRBV30|TRBJ2-3|.
TGTGCCTGGAGTTGGGGGGCAGCAGATACGCAGTATTTT
CAWSWGAADTQYF
>.|TRBV29-1|TRBJ1-2|.
TGCAGCGTTGTCGGCATGTGGACAGACTATGGCTACACCTTC
CSVVGMWTDYGYTF
>TRBD1|TRBV19|TRBJ2-3|.
TGTGCCAGTAGTATAGATCGACAGGGGGCAATGTCAGATACGCAGTATTTT
CASSIDRQGAMSDTQYF
>.|TRBV29-1|TRBJ1-2|.
TGCAGCGTTGAAGTTGCGGGTTCCCTTAACTATGGCTACACCTTC
CSVEVAGSLNYGYTF
>.|TRBV4-3|TRBJ1-4|.
TGCGCCAGCAGCCAAGATCACGGCCCAACTAATGAAAAACTGTTTTTT
CASSQDHGPTNEKLFF
>.|TRBV7-9|TRBJ2-5|once
TGTGCCAGCAGCTTAAGCTACGGAAAAGAGACCCAGTACTTC
CASSLSYGKETQYF
>TRBD1|TRBV5-4|TRBJ2-7|.
TGTGCCAGCAGCGGCGGACAGGATAACTCCTACGAGCAGTACTTC
CASSGGQDNSYEQYF
>.|TRBV28|TRBJ2-7|once
TGTGCCAGCAGTTTGGGGGACGAGCAGTACTTC
CASSLGDEQYF
>.|TRBV6-1|TRBJ2-1|.
TGTGCCATGAGCGTGGGGTTGGACAATGAGCAGTTCTTC
CAMSVGLDNEQFF
>TRBD1|TRBV28|TRBJ1-6|.
TGTGCCAGCAGCCTGCAGGGGGCTAACAATTCACCCCTCCACTTT
CASSLQGANNSPLHF
>.|TRBV11-2|TRBJ2-1|.
TGTGCCAGCAGCTCCCTGGATCGGTACAATGAGCAGTTCTTC
CASSSLDRYNEQFF
>TRBD2|TRBV27|TRBJ2-5|.
TGTGCCAGCAGGGTACTAGCGGGGCGGGAGACCCAGTACTTC
CASRVLAGRETQYF
>.|TRBV21-1|TRBJ2-1|once
TGTGCCAGCAGCAAAGGTGGGACGGCCCGCTGGTACAATGAGCAGTTCTTC
CASSKGGTARWYNEQFF
>.|TRBV2|TRBJ2-2|once
TGTGCCAGCAGTGAATGGGAAACCGGGGAGCTGTTTTTT
CASSEWETGELFF
>.|TRBV4-1|TRBJ2-7|.
TGCGCCAGCAGCCAACAACAGGGTCTTACCTACGAGCAGTACTTC
CASSQQQGLTYEQYF
>.|TRBV6-6|TRBJ1-5|.
TGTGCCAGCAGTCACTGGGCAGATTATAGCAATCAGCCCCAGCATTTT
CASSHWADYSNQPQHF
>.|TRBV27|TRBJ1-5|.
TGTGCCAGCAGTTTGAGTGGAAGCAATCAGCCCCAGCATTTT
CASSLSGSNQPQHF
>TRBD1|TRBV7-6|TRBJ1-2|.
TGTGCCAGCAGCTCTGGCCCAGTGGGACAGGGGGATGGCTACACCTTC
CASSSGPVGQGDGYTF
>.|TRBV7-9|TRBJ2-5|.
TGTGCCAGCAGCTTAGCCGGGACACAACAAGAGACCCAGTACTTC
CASSLAGTQQETQYF
>.|TRBV4-3|TRBJ2-1|once
TGCGCCAGCAGCCAAGACGAAAATATCGGGACGCATTCCTACAATGAGCAGTTCTTC
CASSQDENIGTHSYNEQFF
>.|TRBV7-9|TRBJ2-7|.
TGTGCCAGCAGCTTGTCCGGGGTCTACGAGCAGTACTTC
CASSLSGVYEQYF
>.|TRBV18|TRBJ2-3|.
TGTGCCAGCTCACCACCGTTGCAGGACTCACGGGAGTATTTT
CASSPPLQDSREYF
>.|TRBV6-1|TRBJ2-3|once
TGTGCCAGTAGGGCAGATACGCAGTATTTT
CASRADTQYF
>.|TRBV5-1|TRBJ2-7|.
TGCGCCAGCAGCTTATCCCCCGGCGTCTACGAGCAGTACTTC
CASSLSPGVYEQYF
>TRBD1|TRBV6-1|TRBJ2-5|.
TGTGCCAGCAGTGAAATACCGGGACAGGGGGAGACCCAGTACTTC
CASSEIPGQGETQYF
>.|TRBV7-6|TRBJ2-7|.
TGTGCCAGCAGCTTAGCTAGCGACTCCTACGAGCAGTACTTC
CASSLASDSYEQYF
>.|TRBV5-6|TRBJ2-1|.
TGTGCCAGCGCAACAGGGAACAATGAGCAGTTCTTC
CASATGNNEQFF
>.|TRBV5-4|TRBJ1-1|once
TGTGCCAGCAGCTTGGTTGAAGGCACTGAAGCTTTCTTT
CASSLVEGTEAFF
>.|TRBV7-2|TRBJ2-2|.
TGTGCCAGCAGCTTATTAGGCACCGGGGAGCTGTTTTTT
CASSLLGTGELFF
>.|TRBV11-2|TRBJ2-7|.
TGTGCCAGCAGCTTAGCGGGGACCAGCCACGAGCAGTACTTC
CASSLAGTSHEQYF
>.|TRBV4-3|TRBJ2-7|.
TGCGCCAGCAGCCAAGATCAACTGCCCGGGAGCTACGAGCAGTACTTC
CASSQDQLPGSYEQYF
>TRBD1|TRBV27|TRBJ2-7|.
TGTGCCAGCAGACCAACCGGGACAGGGGATCGCGAGCAGTACTTC
CASRPTGTGDREQYF
>.|TRBV6-1|TRBJ1-2|.
TGTGCCAGCAGTGACTGGCAGGACAATGGCTACACCTTC
CASSDWQDNGYTF
>.|TRBV7-9|TRBJ1-2|.
TGTGCCAGCAGCCCCACACAGCCGTTCGTCGGGGGCTACACCTTC
CASSPTQPFVGGYTF
>TRBD1|TRBV29-1|TRBJ2-7|.
TGCAGCGTTGATTCGGGACAGGGCTACGAGCAGTACTTC
CSVDSGQGYEQYF
>TRBD1|TRBV19|TRBJ2-7|.
TGTGCCAGTAGCTGGACAGGGAGCTCCTACGAGCAGTACTTC
CASSWTGSSYEQYF
>.|TRBV5-6|TRBJ1-1|.
TGTGCCAGCAGCTTGTGGAACACTGAAGCTTTCTTT
CASSLWNTEAFF
>.|TRBV6-6|TRBJ2-5|once
TGTGCCAGCAGCCCGACGGGACACCTAGGGGAGACCCAGTACTTC
CASSPTGHLGETQYF
>.|TRBV6-1|TRBJ1-4|.
TGTGCCAGCAGTGAACGCCCCCGACCGGCAACTAATGAAAAACTGTTTTTT
CASSERPRPATNEKLFF
>.|TRBV4-1|TRBJ1-5|few
TGCGCCAGCAGCCCATTGAGCAATCAGCCCCAGCATTTT
CASSPLSNQPQHF
>.|TRBV5-4|TRBJ1-2|.
TGTGCCAGCAGCTTCGGATTGGATGGCTACACCTTC
CASSFGLDGYTF
>.|TRBV7-5|TRBJ2-3|.
TGTGCCAGAAGCTTAGCCTCCTCGGTAGCAGATACGCAGTATTTT
CARSLASSVADTQYF
>.|TRBV5-6|TRBJ2-2|.
TGTGCCAGCAGCGGGGACTTCTCCGGGGAGCTGTTTTTT
CASSGDFSGELFF